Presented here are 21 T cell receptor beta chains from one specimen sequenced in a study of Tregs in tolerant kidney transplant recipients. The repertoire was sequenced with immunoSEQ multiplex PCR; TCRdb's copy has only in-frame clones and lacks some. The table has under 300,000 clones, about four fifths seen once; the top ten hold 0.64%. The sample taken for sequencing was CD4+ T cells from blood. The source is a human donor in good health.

For the CDR3, the DNA is TGCGCCAGCAGTCCGGGACAGGGGCGGAACACTGAAGCTTTCTTT. It encodes CASSPGQGRNTEAFF. The chain has TRBV5-1 and TRBJ1-1, with 10 bases lining up with TRBD1. Looked up from germline, CDR1 is SGHRS and CDR2 is YFSETQ. The CDR3 has 15 amino acids. V gave up 5 bases and J gave up 1 base; unmatched junction bases: 5.

For the CDR3, the DNA is TGTGCCAGCAGTTTGTCGACCGGGGGTTACGAGCAGTACTTC. Residues: CASSLSTGGYEQYF. The rearrangement links TRBV27 to TRBJ2-7; TRBD2 might be the D (6 bases). Germline lookup yields CDR1 MNHEY and CDR2 SMNVEV (reference sequence). The ends were cut back, 3 bases at V and 4 bases at J, with 13 bases in the middle. The length of the CDR3 is 14 residues.

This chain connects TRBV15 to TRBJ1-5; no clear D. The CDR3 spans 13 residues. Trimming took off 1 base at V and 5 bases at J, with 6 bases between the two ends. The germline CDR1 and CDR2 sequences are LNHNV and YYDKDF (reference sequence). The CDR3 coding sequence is TGTGCCACCAGCAGAGTAAACGATCAGCCCCAGCATTTT. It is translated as CATSRVNDQPQHF.

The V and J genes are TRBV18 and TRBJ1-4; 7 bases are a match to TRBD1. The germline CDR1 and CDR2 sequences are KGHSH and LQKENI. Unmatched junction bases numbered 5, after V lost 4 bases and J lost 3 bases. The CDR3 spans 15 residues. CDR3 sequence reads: CASSLAGTANEKLFF. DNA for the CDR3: TGTGCCAGCTCACTGGCGGGGACAGCTAATGAAAAACTGTTTTTT.

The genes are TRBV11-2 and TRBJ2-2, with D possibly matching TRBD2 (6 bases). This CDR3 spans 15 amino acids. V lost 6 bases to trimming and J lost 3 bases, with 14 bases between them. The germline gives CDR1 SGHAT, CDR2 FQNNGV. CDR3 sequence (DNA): TGTGCCAGCAGTCCCCGGCGGGGCCACACCGGGGAGCTGTTTTTT. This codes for CASSPRRGHTGELFF.

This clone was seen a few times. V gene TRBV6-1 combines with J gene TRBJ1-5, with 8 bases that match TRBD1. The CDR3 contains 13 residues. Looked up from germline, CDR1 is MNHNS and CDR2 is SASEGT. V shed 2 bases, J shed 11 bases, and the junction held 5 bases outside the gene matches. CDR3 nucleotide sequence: TGTGCCAGCAGTGAACGACAGGGACAGGCCCAGCATTTT. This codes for CASSERQGQAQHF.

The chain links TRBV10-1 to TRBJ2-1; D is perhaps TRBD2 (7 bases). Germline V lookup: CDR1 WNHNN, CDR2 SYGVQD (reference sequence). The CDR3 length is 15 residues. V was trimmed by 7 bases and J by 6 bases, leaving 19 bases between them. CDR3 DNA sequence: TGCGCCAGCAACCCAGTGGAGGGAGGGGGCAATGAGCAGTTCTTC. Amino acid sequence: CASNPVEGGGNEQFF.

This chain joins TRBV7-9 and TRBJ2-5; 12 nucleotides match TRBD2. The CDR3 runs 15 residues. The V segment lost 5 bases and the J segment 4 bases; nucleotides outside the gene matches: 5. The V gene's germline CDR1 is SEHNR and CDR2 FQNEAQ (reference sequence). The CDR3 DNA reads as TGTGCCAGCAGCCCTCTAGCGGGAGGGGGAGAGACCCAGTACTTC. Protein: CASSPLAGGGETQYF.

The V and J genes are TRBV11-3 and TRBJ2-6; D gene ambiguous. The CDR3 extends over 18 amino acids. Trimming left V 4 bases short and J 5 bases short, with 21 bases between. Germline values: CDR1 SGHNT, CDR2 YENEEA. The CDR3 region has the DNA TGTGCCAGCAGCTATGACCAATCTCGACAAAGTCGGGCCAACGTCCTGACTTTC. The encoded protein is CASSYDQSRQSRANVLTF. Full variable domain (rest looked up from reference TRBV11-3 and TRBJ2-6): EAGVVQSPRYKIIEKKQPVAFWCNPISGHNTLYWYLQNLGQGPELLIRYENEEAVDDSQLPKDRFSAERLKGVDSTLKIQPAELGDSAVYLCASSYDQSRQSRANVLTFGAGSRLTVL.

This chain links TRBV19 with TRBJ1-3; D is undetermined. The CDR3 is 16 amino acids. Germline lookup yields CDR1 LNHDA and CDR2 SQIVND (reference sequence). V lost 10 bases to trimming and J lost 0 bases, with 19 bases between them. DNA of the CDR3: TGTGCCACCAGGTTACACTCTAGCGCCTCTGGAAACACCATATATTTT. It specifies CATRLHSSASGNTIYF.

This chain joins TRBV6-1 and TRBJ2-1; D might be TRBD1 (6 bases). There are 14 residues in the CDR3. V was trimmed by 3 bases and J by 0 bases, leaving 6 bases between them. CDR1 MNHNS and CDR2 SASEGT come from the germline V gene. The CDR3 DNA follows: TGTGCCAGCAGTGACAGGGGCTCCTACAATGAGCAGTTCTTC. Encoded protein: CASSDRGSYNEQFF.

CDR3 sequence reads: CASSPRGGFCSGNTIYF. CDR3 DNA: TGTGCCAGCAGCCCCCGCGGTGGCTTCTGCTCTGGAAACACCATATATTTT. The chain combines TRBV21-1 with TRBJ1-3. TRBV21-1 is noted as a pseudogene. The CDR3 covers 17 residues.

CDR3: CASSQFPQGTFPGELFF. The CDR3 DNA follows: TGTGCCAGCAGCCAATTCCCACAGGGGACCTTTCCCGGGGAGCTGTTTTTT. The chain links TRBV7-9 to TRBJ2-2, with TRBD1 matching 7 bases. Germline CDR1 reads SEHNR; CDR2 reads FQNEAQ (reference sequence). The CDR3 loop spans 17 amino acids. The ends lost 5 bases at V and 6 bases at J; junction bases unmatched: 15.

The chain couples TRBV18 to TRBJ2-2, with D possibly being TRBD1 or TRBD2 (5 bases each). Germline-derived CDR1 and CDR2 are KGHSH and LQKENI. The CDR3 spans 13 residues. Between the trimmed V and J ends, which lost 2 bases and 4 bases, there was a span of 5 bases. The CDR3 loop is CASSPGGTGELFF. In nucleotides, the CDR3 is TGTGCCAGCTCACCAGGGGGCACCGGGGAGCTGTTTTTT.

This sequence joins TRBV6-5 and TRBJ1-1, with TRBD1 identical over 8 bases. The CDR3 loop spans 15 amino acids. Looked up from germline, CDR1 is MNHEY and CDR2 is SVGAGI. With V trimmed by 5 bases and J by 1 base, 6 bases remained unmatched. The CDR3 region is CASSNHGQGNTEAFF. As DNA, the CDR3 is TGTGCCAGCAGTAACCACGGACAGGGGAACACTGAAGCTTTCTTT.

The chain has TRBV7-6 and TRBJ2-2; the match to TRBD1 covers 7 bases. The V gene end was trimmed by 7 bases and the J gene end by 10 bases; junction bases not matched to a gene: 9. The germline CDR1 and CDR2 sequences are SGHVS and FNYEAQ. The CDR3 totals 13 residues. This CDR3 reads CASNTPGGAELFF. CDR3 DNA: TGTGCCAGCAACACTCCAGGGGGAGCGGAGCTGTTTTTT.

The CDR3: CASSSSRDNEQFF. The CDR3 DNA reads TGTGCCAGCAGTTCGAGTAGGGACAATGAGCAGTTCTTC. V gene TRBV6-5 combines with J gene TRBJ2-1; no definite D call. V lost 4 bases and J 5 bases, leaving 9 bases between the germline ends. From germline, CDR1 is MNHEY and CDR2 SVGAGI. This CDR3 is 13 amino acids long.

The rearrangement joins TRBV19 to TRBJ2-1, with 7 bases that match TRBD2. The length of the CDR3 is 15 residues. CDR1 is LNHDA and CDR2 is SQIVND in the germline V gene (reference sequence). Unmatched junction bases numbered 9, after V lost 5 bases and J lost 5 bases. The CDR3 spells CASSFYSREDNEQFF. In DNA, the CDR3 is TGTGCCAGTAGTTTCTACTCCCGGGAGGACAATGAGCAGTTCTTC.

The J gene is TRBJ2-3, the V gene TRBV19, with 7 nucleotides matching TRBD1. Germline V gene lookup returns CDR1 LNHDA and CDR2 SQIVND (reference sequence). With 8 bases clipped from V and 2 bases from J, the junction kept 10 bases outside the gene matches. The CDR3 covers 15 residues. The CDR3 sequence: CASATGTVITDTQYF. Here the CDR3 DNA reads TGTGCCAGTGCCACCGGGACAGTGATCACAGATACGCAGTATTTT.

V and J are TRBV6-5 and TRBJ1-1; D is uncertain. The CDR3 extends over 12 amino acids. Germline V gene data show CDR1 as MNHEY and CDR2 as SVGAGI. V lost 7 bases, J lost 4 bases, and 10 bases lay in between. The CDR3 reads CASTSRSTEAFF. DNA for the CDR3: TGTGCCAGCACGAGTCGGAGCACTGAAGCTTTCTTT.

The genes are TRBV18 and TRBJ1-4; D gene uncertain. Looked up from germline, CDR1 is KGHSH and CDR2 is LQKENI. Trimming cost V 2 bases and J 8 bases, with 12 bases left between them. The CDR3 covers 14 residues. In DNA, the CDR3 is TGTGCCAGCTCACCAACACTATTCCAGGAAAAACTGTTTTTT. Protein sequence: CASSPTLFQEKLFF.